The rows below give T cell receptor beta chains drawn from one sample of a study of identical twins. Each CDR3 protein gets one entry after TCRdb re-called the 5' RACE reads with MiXCR. The sample lists 520,000 or so distinct CDR3 sequences; around 20% were seen once. These data also featured in a second study, about T cells expressing NK-cell markers.

The sequencing input was CD4+ T cells sorted from blood. The origin of the receptors is a young woman in good health. CDR3s include the opening cysteine and the closing phenylalanine or tryptophan. A D gene is named only where the DNA matches it firmly. Clone size appears in some rows only: once, few, many, or a class for an expanded clone.

cdr3_aa	cdr3_nt	d_call	v_call	cdr3_length	clone_size	j_call
CASSIPGTTGEQFF	TGTGCCAGCAGCATACCCGGGACTACGGGTGAGCAGTTCTTC	TRBD2	TRBV7-9	14	-	TRBJ2-1
CASSILQETQYF	TGTGCCAGCAGCATCCTACAAGAGACCCAGTACTTC	-	TRBV7-9	12	-	TRBJ2-5
CAISGEANTEAFF	TGTGCCATCAGTGGCGAAGCGAACACTGAAGCTTTCTTT	-	TRBV10-3	13	-	TRBJ1-1
CSARSGSNYGYTF	TGCAGTGCTAGATCCGGATCGAACTATGGCTACACCTTC	-	TRBV20-1	13	many	TRBJ1-2
CASSGGPTGSTDTQYF	TGTGCCAGCAGTGGGGGCCCCACAGGGAGCACAGATACGCAGTATTTT	-	TRBV6-4	16	few	TRBJ2-3
CASKGTAYNSPLHF	TGTGCCAGCAAAGGGACAGCTTATAATTCACCCCTCCACTTT	TRBD1	TRBV12-3/TRBV12-4	14	-	TRBJ1-6
CSVNAEGTGKAGELFF	TGCAGCGTTAATGCCGAGGGGACAGGAAAGGCCGGGGAGCTGTTTTTT	TRBD1	TRBV29-1	16	-	TRBJ2-2
CASSRGQGSVNEQYF	TGTGCCAGCTCACGGGGACAGGGCTCCGTCAACGAGCAGTACTTC	TRBD1	TRBV18	15	-	TRBJ2-7
CASSPWGYEQYF	TGTGCCAGCAGCCCCTGGGGTTACGAGCAGTACTTC	-	TRBV12-3/TRBV12-4	12	-	TRBJ2-7
CASSPQGGANTEAFF	TGTGCCAGCAGCCCGCAGGGAGGGGCGAACACTGAAGCTTTCTTT	-	TRBV7-9	15	-	TRBJ1-1
CASSLALGLGGYEQYF	TGTGCCAGCAGCTTAGCCCTAGGTTTAGGAGGGTACGAGCAGTACTTC	-	TRBV7-2	16	-	TRBJ2-7
CASKVAERGYTF	TGTGCCAGCAAAGTTGCAGAAAGAGGCTACACCTTC	-	TRBV6-5	12	few	TRBJ1-2
CASTQKRVRHQETQYF	TGCGCCAGCACCCAAAAGAGAGTACGGCACCAAGAGACCCAGTACTTC	-	TRBV4-1	16	-	TRBJ2-5
CSARDSQRGATDTQYF	TGCAGTGCTCGGGACTCGCAGCGGGGGGCGACAGATACGCAGTATTTT	TRBD2	TRBV20-1	16	-	TRBJ2-3
CASSPSSGGYNEQFF	TGTGCCAGCAGCCCCTCTAGCGGGGGATACAATGAGCAGTTCTTC	TRBD2	TRBV3-1	15	many	TRBJ2-1
CAISEGLAGVEQFF	TGTGCCATCAGTGAGGGACTAGCGGGAGTTGAGCAGTTCTTC	TRBD2	TRBV10-3	14	few	TRBJ2-1
CASRRRRGLGYTF	TGTGCCAGCAGACGCAGGAGGGGACTTGGCTACACCTTC	-	TRBV6-1	13	-	TRBJ1-2
CASRARRGKVTGELFF	TGTGCCAGCAGGGCCAGACGGGGGAAGGTCACCGGGGAGCTGTTTTTT	-	TRBV6-1	16	-	TRBJ2-2
CASHSRGESGELFF	TGTGCCAGTCATAGCAGGGGAGAATCCGGGGAGCTGTTTTTT	-	TRBV6-1	14	-	TRBJ2-2
CSARLGGQYGYTF	TGCAGTGCTAGACTGGGGGGACAATACGGCTACACCTTC	-	TRBV20-1	13	few	TRBJ1-2
CASGSPRGEQYF	TGTGCCAGCGGATCCCCCCGGGGCGAGCAGTACTTC	-	TRBV12-3/TRBV12-4	12	few	TRBJ2-7
CASSVSPESSYEQYF	TGTGCCAGCAGCGTAAGTCCCGAGAGCTCCTACGAGCAGTACTTC	-	TRBV9	15	-	TRBJ2-7
CSVEGLTLPTRYEQYF	TGCAGCGTTGAAGGCTTGACACTTCCCACCCGCTACGAGCAGTACTTC	-	TRBV29-1	16	-	TRBJ2-7
CAISDRSSYNSPLHF	TGTGCCATCAGTGACAGAAGCTCCTATAATTCACCCCTCCACTTT	-	TRBV10-3	15	many	TRBJ1-6
CASSFNGANVLTF	TGTGCCAGCAGTTTTAATGGGGCCAACGTCCTGACTTTC	-	TRBV12-3/TRBV12-4	13	many	TRBJ2-6
CASSLIVVVMNTEAFF	TGTGCCAGCAGCTTAATCGTCGTGGTCATGAACACTGAAGCTTTCTTT	-	TRBV11-2	16	few	TRBJ1-1
CASSAPGRSSYNEQFF	TGTGCCAGCAGCGCACCGGGACGGAGCTCCTACAATGAGCAGTTCTTC	-	TRBV7-2	16	-	TRBJ2-1
CSARDPTRGFYNEQFF	TGCAGTGCTAGAGACCCCACCCGGGGTTTCTACAATGAGCAGTTCTTC	-	TRBV20-1	16	few	TRBJ2-1
CASSYSMRGRGLFRELFF	TGTGCCAGCAGTTACTCGATGCGGGGCAGGGGACTTTTCAGGGAGCTGTTTTTT	-	TRBV6-5	18	-	TRBJ2-2
CASSFMGSGRADTQYF	TGTGCCAGCAGCTTTATGGGTTCGGGGCGAGCAGATACGCAGTATTTT	-	TRBV7-9	16	few	TRBJ2-3
CASSYYGEEPEAFF	TGTGCCAGCAGTTACTATGGGGAAGAACCTGAAGCTTTCTTT	-	TRBV6-5	14	-	TRBJ1-1
CASSLVGGRATDTQYF	TGTGCCAGCAGCTTAGTGGGCGGGAGAGCCACAGATACGCAGTATTTT	TRBD2	TRBV7-2	16	few	TRBJ2-3
CSADYTGNEQFF	TGCAGTGCTGATTATACGGGGAATGAGCAGTTCTTC	-	TRBV20-1	12	-	TRBJ2-1
CSVEKNSNEQFF	TGCAGCGTTGAAAAGAATTCCAATGAGCAGTTCTTC	-	TRBV29-1	12	few	TRBJ2-1
CSAADPRTSNYEQYF	TGCAGTGCCGCCGACCCTCGGACATCGAACTACGAGCAGTACTTC	-	TRBV20-1	15	many	TRBJ2-7
CASSPRDPEAAGANVLTF	TGTGCCAGCAGCCCCCGGGACCCGGAGGCCGCTGGGGCCAACGTCCTGACTTTC	-	TRBV4-2	18	once	TRBJ2-6
CASCQNNEQFF	TGTGCCAGCTGCCAGAACAATGAGCAGTTCTTC	-	TRBV6-2/TRBV6-3	11	few	TRBJ2-1
CASSQDSRFGYYNEQFF	TGTGCCAGCAGCCAAGATTCGCGTTTTGGCTACTACAATGAGCAGTTCTTC	-	TRBV3-1	17	few	TRBJ2-1